These 22 T cell receptor beta chains were all obtained from the same sample, sequenced in a study of molecular identifiers for immune sequencing clone quantification. TCRdb processed the PCR reads anew with MiXCR; each CDR3 protein has one entry. There are about 510,000 distinct CDR3 sequences in the sample; under 30% occur only once, and around 0.8% lies in the top ten. Specimen: naive CD8+ T cells from blood, with Jurkat cell RNA spiked in. Subset: FACS-sorted CD8+CD4-CCR7+CD45RA+ naive T cells. These receptors came from a human donor in good health. Some libraries in this study had Jurkat cell RNA spiked in.

The J gene is TRBJ2-3, the V gene TRBV2; TRBD2 aligns across 10 bases. This CDR3 comprises 15 residues. Germline CDR1 is SNHLY and CDR2 is FYNNEI. V dropped 5 bases and J dropped 5; count of bases not matched to a gene: 7. Here the CDR3 DNA reads TGTGCCAGCAGTTCCACTAGCGGGACCATAGATACGCAGTATTTT. This codes for CASSSTSGTIDTQYF.

Ten or more counts support this clonotype. Here the CDR3 DNA reads TGTGCCAGCAGTTCAGGGGCCTTGTTCTTC. Residues: CASSSGALFF. The chain couples TRBV11-2 to TRBJ2-1; TRBD1 might be the D (6 bases). The V end lost 6 bases, the J end lost 15 bases, and 12 bases lay between the germline ends. CDR1 SGHAT and CDR2 FQNNGV come from the germline V gene. The CDR3 contains 10 residues. Full variable domain (rest looked up from reference TRBV11-2 and TRBJ2-1): EAGVAQSPRYKIIEKRQSVAFWCNPISGHATLYWYQQILGQGPKLLIQFQNNGVVDDSQLPKDRFSAERLKGVDSTLKIQPAKLEDSAVYLCASSSGALFFGPGTRLTVL.

This clonotype was seen a few times. The V and J genes are TRBV7-2 and TRBJ1-1; possibly TRBD1 for D (6 bases). In germline, CDR1 is SGHTA, CDR2 FQGNSA. V dropped 5 bases and J dropped 4 bases, with 17 bases sitting between them. The CDR3 is 15 amino acids. The CDR3 DNA reads TGTGCCAGCAGCCCCACGGCGGGGGCGAGCACTGAAGCTTTCTTT. Protein sequence: CASSPTAGASTEAFF.

V is TRBV30 and J is TRBJ1-1, with 9 bases lining up with TRBD1. Germline V gene sequence: CDR1 GTSNPN, CDR2 SVGIG (reference sequence). With V trimmed by 3 bases and J by 7 bases, 9 bases remained unmatched. The CDR3 consists of 14 residues. CDR3 nucleotide sequence: TGTGCCTGGAGCCCGGGACAGGGACCGCTTGAAGCTTTCTTT. It encodes CAWSPGQGPLEAFF.

About this clonotype itself: This may be a read error, as it is one base from a much larger clone. The V gene is TRBV5-3, the J gene TRBJ2-7; TRBD2 matches 8 bases. TRBV5-3 is an ORF, with its function uncertain. The CDR3 totals 14 residues. CDR3 bases: TGTGCCAGCAGCTTCCGGGGGGGCGTTTACGAGCAGTACTTC. Its protein is CASSFRGGVYEQYF.

There are many counts of this clonotype. The chain links TRBV9 to TRBJ2-3; no definite D call. V was shortened by 0 bases and J by 3 bases, with 14 bases between the two germline ends. CDR1 is SGDLS, CDR2 YYNGEE, per germline. The CDR3 sequence is 16 residues long. The DNA of the CDR3 is TGTGCCAGCAGCGTAGCCCGACGACCGTATACAGATACGCAGTATTTT. This translates into CASSVARRPYTDTQYF. The full variable domain, with the rest looked up from reference TRBV9 and TRBJ2-3, is DSGVTQTPKHLITATGQRVTLRCSPRSGDLSVYWYQQSLDQGLQFLIQYYNGEERAKGNILERFSAQQFPDLHSELNLSSLELGDSALYFCASSVARRPYTDTQYFGPGTRLTVL.

Regarding this clonotype: Likely a read error: the CDR3 ends without its conserved phenylalanine or tryptophan. The chain uses TRBV25-1 and TRBJ2-7; D gene ambiguous. This CDR3 is 15 amino acids long. Trimming pared 3 bases from V and 0 bases from J, leaving 12 bases between. Germline CDR1 reads MGHDK; CDR2 reads SYGVNS. The CDR3 sequence: CASSDSDGYSYEQYL. The CDR3 bases are TGTGCCAGCAGTGACTCCGACGGGTACTCCTACGAGCAGTACCTC.

This clonotype has only a few counts. The chain combines TRBV5-6 with TRBJ2-7; TRBD2 might be the D (6 bases). V shed 7 bases and J shed 2 bases, with 16 bases lying between them. Germline V CDR1 and CDR2: SGHDT, YYEEEE. This CDR3 has 14 amino acids. For the CDR3, the DNA is TGTGCCAGCCGTTACCGGACTACCACCTACGAGCAGTACTTC. It is translated as CASRYRTTTYEQYF.

In this sample, this clonotype turned up a few times. The chain combines TRBV9 with TRBJ2-4; possible D gene TRBD1, 6 bases. Trimming took off 5 bases at V and 5 bases at J, with 8 bases between the two ends. The CDR3 contains 12 residues. From germline, CDR1 is SGDLS and CDR2 YYNGEE. CDR3 protein: CASSGQQNIQYF. The CDR3 region has the DNA TGTGCCAGCAGTGGACAGCAAAACATTCAGTACTTC.

The rearrangement joins TRBV11-2 to TRBJ2-4; D gene uncertain. Germline-derived CDR1 and CDR2 are SGHAT and FQNNGV. The V and J ends lost 8 bases and 0 bases respectively, with 17 bases between them. The length of the CDR3 is 16 residues. CDR3 bases: TGTGCCAGCGGCTATGGTAGCCTGGGAGCCAAAAACATTCAGTACTTC. Translation: CASGYGSLGAKNIQYF.

Notes on this clonotype: This may be a read error, as it is one base from a much larger clone. The chain carries TRBV6-2 or TRBV6-3 and TRBJ2-7, with D possibly TRBD2 on 5 matching bases. The CDR3 has 16 residues. Germline-derived CDR1 and CDR2 are MNHEY and SVGEGT. The CDR3 is CASSYSRTETSYEQCF. The CDR3 DNA reads TGTGCCAGCAGTTACTCGAGGACTGAAACTTCCTACGAGCAGTGCTTC.

The chain is built from TRBV11-2 and TRBJ1-1; the D is unclear. Germline assignment: CDR1 SGHAT and CDR2 FQNNGV. Deletions cut 1 base from V and 4 bases from J, with 10 bases between. CDR3 length: 14 residues. This chain's CDR3 is CASSLVFSSTEAFF. CDR3 in DNA: TGTGCCAGCAGCTTAGTCTTCAGTAGCACTGAAGCTTTCTTT.

Points on this clonotype: Just one base apart from a much larger clone, this may be a read error. This CDR3 fails to terminate in the conserved phenylalanine or tryptophan, so it likely reflects a read error. V and J are TRBV20-1 and TRBJ2-7, with a tentative D call TRBD1 (6 bases). V was clipped by 0 bases and J by 3 bases, with 15 bases between them. In germline, CDR1 is DFQATT, CDR2 SNEGSKA (reference sequence). The CDR3 is made up of 15 amino acids. This CDR3 is CSAREQGAAVYEQYS. In nucleotides, the CDR3 is TGCAGTGCTAGAGAACAGGGAGCAGCTGTCTACGAGCAGTACTCC.

Of note for this clonotype: Since a much larger clone is just one base distant, this may be a read error. The genes are TRBV7-9 and TRBJ1-1, with a weak D call TRBD1 (6 bases). The V end was cut by 3 bases, the J end by 3 bases, with 17 bases between. In germline, CDR1 is SEHNR, CDR2 FQNEAQ (reference sequence). This CDR3 has 16 amino acids. This chain's CDR3 is CASSFPSQGLDTEAFF. The CDR3 DNA is TGTGCCAGCAGCTTTCCATCTCAGGGGCTTGACACTGAAGCTTTCTTT.

Of note for this clonotype: A much larger clone differs by one base, so this may be a read error. The J gene is TRBJ2-1, the V gene TRBV7-9, with 8 bases matching TRBD1. This CDR3 has 13 amino acids. CDR1 and CDR2 (germline): SEHNR, FQNEAQ (reference sequence). The J segment lost 9 bases and the V segment lost 4 bases, leaving 5 bases of the junction unmatched. The DNA for the CDR3 is TGTGCCAGCAGCTCCACGGACAGGGCTGAGCAGTTCTTC. Amino acids: CASSSTDRAEQFF.

This clonotype has at least ten counts. The V and J genes are TRBV7-9 and TRBJ2-3; D might be TRBD1 or TRBD2, each matching 5 bases. This CDR3 comprises 16 residues. V lost 5 bases to trimming and J lost 0 bases, with 15 bases between them. Germline CDR1 reads SEHNR; CDR2 reads FQNEAQ (reference sequence). Here the CDR3 DNA reads TGTGCCAGCAGCCAACTGGGGGATTCTAGCACAGATACGCAGTATTTT. This codes for CASSQLGDSSTDTQYF.

CDR3 in amino acids: CASSLSRRNYGYTF. Here the CDR3 DNA reads TGTGCCAGCAGTTTATCGCGGCGAAACTATGGCTACACCTTC. The chain links TRBV12-3 or TRBV12-4 to TRBJ1-2; D remains unclear. The V gene lost 2 bases and the J gene lost 2 bases, with 9 bases spanning the gap. This CDR3 region has 14 residues.

A few counts support this clonotype. V is TRBV28 and J is TRBJ2-6, with D maybe TRBD1 (6 bases). Trimming took off 6 bases at V and 3 bases at J, with 12 bases between the two ends. Germline V gene data show CDR1 as MDHEN and CDR2 as SYDVKM. There are 15 residues in the CDR3. The CDR3 DNA sequence: TGTGCCAGCAGCTATACAGGGCTTGGGGCCAACGTCCTGACTTTC. Its protein is CASSYTGLGANVLTF.

The chain links TRBV27 to TRBJ2-2, with TRBD2 matching 13 bases. CDR3 length: 16 residues. In germline, CDR1 is MNHEY, CDR2 SMNVEV (reference sequence). V lost 8 bases and J lost 8; bases outside the gene matches: 11. The CDR3 region has the DNA TGTGCCAGCTCGCTGGGACTAGCGGGATCCATTGGGGAGCTGTTTTTT. It translates to CASSLGLAGSIGELFF.

This clonotype was observed many times. This chain connects TRBV19 to TRBJ2-5, with D uncertain. This CDR3 region has 15 residues. CDR1 and CDR2 (germline): LNHDA, SQIVND (reference sequence). The V gene lost 5 bases and the J gene lost 1 base, with 14 bases spanning the gap. CDR3 nucleotides: TGTGCCAGTAGTGTCGACGGGCGGCCCCAAGAGACCCAGTACTTC. Residues: CASSVDGRPQETQYF. The full variable domain, its missing parts supplied by reference TRBV19 and TRBJ2-5, is DGGITQSPKYLFRKEGQNVTLSCEQNLNHDAMYWYRQDPGQGLRLIYYSQIVNDFQKGDIAEGYSVSREKKESFPLTVTSAQKNPTAFYLCASSVDGRPQETQYFGPGTRLLVL.

The chain uses TRBV9 and TRBJ2-2; weak D call: TRBD2 (5 bases). CDR3 length: 14 residues. Trimming pared 2 bases from V and 7 bases from J, leaving 12 bases between. Germline V gives CDR1 SGDLS, CDR2 YYNGEE. The CDR3, as DNA: TGTGCCAGCAGCGTCGCGAGCGGTTTCGGGGAGCTGTTTTTT. Its protein is CASSVASGFGELFF.

The rearrangement links TRBV6-2 or TRBV6-3 to TRBJ2-1; D tentatively fits TRBD1 or TRBD2 (5 bases each). Germline V gives CDR1 MNHEY, CDR2 SVGEGT. The CDR3 extends over 12 amino acids. The V end was cut by 6 bases, the J end by 7 bases, with 10 bases between. The CDR3 sequence: CASSRDVNEQFF. The CDR3 DNA sequence: TGTGCCAGCAGCCGGGACGTGAATGAGCAGTTCTTC.